The entry that follows covers one TCR beta chain sequence. Its target is unknown. The sample belongs to a study of T cells in Graves' hyperthyroidism and ophthalmopathy. Regarding the study as a whole: Ophthalmopathy was identified by the model a median 6.5 months ahead of onset.

Together with thyroid ultrasound, orbital computed tomography, serum thyroxine and TRAb, clinical symptoms were used for diagnoses. Trimming stripped 2 bases from V and 4 bases from J, with 18 bases between. Germline-derived CDR1 and CDR2 are ENHRY and SYGVKD. The CDR3 is made up of 16 amino acids. The CDR3 regions of TCR beta were amplified from RNA transcripts. TCR CDR3 underwent first-round RT-PCR with the HTBI primer set. TCRdb reprocessed the multiplex PCR reads via MiXCR and lists one record per CDR3 protein. The sample comprises approximately 400,000 distinct CDR3 sequences, around 16% of which are singletons, and roughly 25% rests with the top ten.

This chain links TRBV10-3 with TRBJ2-7; D might be TRBD1 (7 bases). The sequence derives from a woman between 18 and 30 years old with Graves' hyperthyroidism that later progressed to Graves' ophthalmopathy. The sequenced sample consisted of blood. CDR3 DNA: TGTGCCATCAGTGAGGAGGGGGCTAGCGCGATATACGAGCAGTACTTC. It is translated as CAISEEGASAIYEQYF.